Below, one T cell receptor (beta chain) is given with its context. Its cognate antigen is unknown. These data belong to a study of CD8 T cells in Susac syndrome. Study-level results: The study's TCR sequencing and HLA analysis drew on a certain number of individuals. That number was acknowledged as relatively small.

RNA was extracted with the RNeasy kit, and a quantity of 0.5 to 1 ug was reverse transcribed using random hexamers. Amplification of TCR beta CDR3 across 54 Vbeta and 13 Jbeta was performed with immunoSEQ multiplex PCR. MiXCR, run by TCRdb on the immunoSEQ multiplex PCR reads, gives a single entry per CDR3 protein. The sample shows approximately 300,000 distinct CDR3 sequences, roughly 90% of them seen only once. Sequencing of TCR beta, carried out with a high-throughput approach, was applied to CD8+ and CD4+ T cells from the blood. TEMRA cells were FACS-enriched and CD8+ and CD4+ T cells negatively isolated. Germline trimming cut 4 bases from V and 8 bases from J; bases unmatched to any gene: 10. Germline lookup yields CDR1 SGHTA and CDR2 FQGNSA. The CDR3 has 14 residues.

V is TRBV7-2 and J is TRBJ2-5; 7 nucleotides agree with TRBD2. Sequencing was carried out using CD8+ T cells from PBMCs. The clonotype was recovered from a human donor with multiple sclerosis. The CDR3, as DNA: TGTGCCAGCAGCTCCGGAGGGCTAGCGGCAACCCAGTACTTC. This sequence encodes CASSSGGLAATQYF.